The 10 T cell receptor beta chains reported below all come from one sample, sequenced in a study of T cells after yellow fever vaccination. TCRdb called the 5' RACE reads again in MiXCR, with one record for every CDR3 protein. The sample lists 250,000 to 300,000 distinct CDR3 sequences, about 10% occurring once. The sample consisted of CD4+ T cells sorted from PBMCs, taken 5 days after the yellow fever booster vaccination. These receptors all come from a man between 18 and 29 years old who received the YFV17D yellow fever vaccine.

The V and J genes are TRBV7-2 and TRBJ2-3, with D unresolved. The CDR3 sequence is 14 residues long. Trimming took 5 bases from V and 3 from J, leaving 12 bases between them. Germline CDR1 SGHTA, CDR2 FQGNSA. The CDR3 nucleotides read TGTGCCAGCAGCACCTACATGGAGACAGATACGCAGTATTTT. It specifies CASSTYMETDTQYF.

This clonotype was detected a few times. V gene TRBV12-3 or TRBV12-4 combines with J gene TRBJ1-2; D might be TRBD1 (5 bases). Trimming pared 2 bases from V and 5 bases from J, leaving 18 bases between. The CDR3 is 16 amino acids. This chain's CDR3 is CASSLTGAPSRYGYTF. In DNA form, the CDR3 reads TGTGCCAGCAGTTTAACAGGTGCCCCCAGTCGGTATGGCTACACCTTC.

The V call is TRBV5-1, the J call TRBJ2-6; D not resolved. V was trimmed by 7 bases and J by 2 bases, leaving 7 bases between them. This CDR3 has 13 residues. The germline CDR1 and CDR2 sequences are SGHRS and YFSETQ. The CDR3 loop reads CASSEAGANVLTF. For the CDR3, the DNA is TGCGCCAGCTCGGAAGCTGGGGCCAACGTCCTGACTTTC.

This clonotype was found a few times. This chain links TRBV28 with TRBJ2-3; TRBD2 is a possible D gene (5 bases). V was pared by 9 bases and J by 8 bases, with 18 bases between. Looked up from germline, CDR1 is MDHEN and CDR2 is SYDVKM. The CDR3 consists of 13 residues. CDR3 nucleotide sequence: TGTGCCAGTCGCCGGGGAACCTCGGTTACGCAGTATTTT. Protein sequence: CASRRGTSVTQYF.

This clonotype was counted at least ten times. The chain uses TRBV20-1 and TRBJ2-1; D assignment may be TRBD1 or TRBD2 (5 bases each). Per germline, CDR1 DFQATT and CDR2 SNEGSKA (reference sequence). The V end lost 6 bases, the J end lost 1 base, and 13 bases lay between the germline ends. The CDR3 has 14 amino acids. As DNA, the CDR3 is TGCAGTGCAAAGGACGGGACGTCCTACAATGAGCAGTTCTTC. It specifies CSAKDGTSYNEQFF.

The J gene is TRBJ1-2, the V gene TRBV10-3, with 7 nucleotides matching TRBD1. The germline gives CDR1 ENHRY, CDR2 SYGVKD. The CDR3 runs to 15 residues. The J segment lost 2 bases and the V segment lost 7 bases, leaving 10 bases of the junction unmatched. As DNA, the CDR3 is TGTGCCATCAAGAGAGGACAGGTCCCAAACTATGGCTACACCTTC. Protein sequence: CAIKRGQVPNYGYTF.

This clonotype was found many times. V usage is TRBV5-1 and J usage is TRBJ1-1, with D perhaps TRBD1 (6 bases). Trimming took off 3 bases at V and 1 base at J, with 13 bases between the two ends. This CDR3 is 15 amino acids long. Germline CDR1 and CDR2: SGHRS and YFSETQ. The CDR3 region has the DNA TGCGCCAGCAGCTCGGTGGACAGAAGGAACACTGAAGCTTTCTTT. As protein: CASSSVDRRNTEAFF.

The gene calls are TRBV24-1 and TRBJ2-5; the match to TRBD2 covers 8 bases. The CDR3 sequence is 15 residues long. Unmatched junction bases numbered 6, after V lost 3 bases and J lost 4 bases. CDR1 and CDR2 (germline): KGHDR, SFDVKD. CDR3 region: CATSDRTSTPETQYF. The DNA for the CDR3 is TGTGCCACCAGTGATCGGACTAGCACCCCAGAGACCCAGTACTTC.

This clonotype was detected only once. The CDR3 DNA sequence: TGCGCCAGCAGGTCGCTCGACGGATACTCCTACGAGCAGTACTTC. It translates to CASRSLDGYSYEQYF. The chain uses TRBV5-1 and TRBJ2-7; D gene unclear. The CDR3 runs to 15 residues. The V end lost 5 bases, the J end lost 0 bases, and 15 bases lay between the germline ends. CDR1 is SGHRS, CDR2 YFSETQ, per germline.

The chain carries TRBV5-6 and TRBJ2-3, with D perhaps TRBD2 (6 bases). The V end was cut by 3 bases, the J end by 1 base, with 12 bases between. Germline lookup yields CDR1 SGHDT and CDR2 YYEEEE. The CDR3 contains 15 residues. The CDR3 DNA follows: TGTGCCAGCAGCTCTCCCCAGCGGGGCACAGATACGCAGTATTTT. Its translation is CASSSPQRGTDTQYF.